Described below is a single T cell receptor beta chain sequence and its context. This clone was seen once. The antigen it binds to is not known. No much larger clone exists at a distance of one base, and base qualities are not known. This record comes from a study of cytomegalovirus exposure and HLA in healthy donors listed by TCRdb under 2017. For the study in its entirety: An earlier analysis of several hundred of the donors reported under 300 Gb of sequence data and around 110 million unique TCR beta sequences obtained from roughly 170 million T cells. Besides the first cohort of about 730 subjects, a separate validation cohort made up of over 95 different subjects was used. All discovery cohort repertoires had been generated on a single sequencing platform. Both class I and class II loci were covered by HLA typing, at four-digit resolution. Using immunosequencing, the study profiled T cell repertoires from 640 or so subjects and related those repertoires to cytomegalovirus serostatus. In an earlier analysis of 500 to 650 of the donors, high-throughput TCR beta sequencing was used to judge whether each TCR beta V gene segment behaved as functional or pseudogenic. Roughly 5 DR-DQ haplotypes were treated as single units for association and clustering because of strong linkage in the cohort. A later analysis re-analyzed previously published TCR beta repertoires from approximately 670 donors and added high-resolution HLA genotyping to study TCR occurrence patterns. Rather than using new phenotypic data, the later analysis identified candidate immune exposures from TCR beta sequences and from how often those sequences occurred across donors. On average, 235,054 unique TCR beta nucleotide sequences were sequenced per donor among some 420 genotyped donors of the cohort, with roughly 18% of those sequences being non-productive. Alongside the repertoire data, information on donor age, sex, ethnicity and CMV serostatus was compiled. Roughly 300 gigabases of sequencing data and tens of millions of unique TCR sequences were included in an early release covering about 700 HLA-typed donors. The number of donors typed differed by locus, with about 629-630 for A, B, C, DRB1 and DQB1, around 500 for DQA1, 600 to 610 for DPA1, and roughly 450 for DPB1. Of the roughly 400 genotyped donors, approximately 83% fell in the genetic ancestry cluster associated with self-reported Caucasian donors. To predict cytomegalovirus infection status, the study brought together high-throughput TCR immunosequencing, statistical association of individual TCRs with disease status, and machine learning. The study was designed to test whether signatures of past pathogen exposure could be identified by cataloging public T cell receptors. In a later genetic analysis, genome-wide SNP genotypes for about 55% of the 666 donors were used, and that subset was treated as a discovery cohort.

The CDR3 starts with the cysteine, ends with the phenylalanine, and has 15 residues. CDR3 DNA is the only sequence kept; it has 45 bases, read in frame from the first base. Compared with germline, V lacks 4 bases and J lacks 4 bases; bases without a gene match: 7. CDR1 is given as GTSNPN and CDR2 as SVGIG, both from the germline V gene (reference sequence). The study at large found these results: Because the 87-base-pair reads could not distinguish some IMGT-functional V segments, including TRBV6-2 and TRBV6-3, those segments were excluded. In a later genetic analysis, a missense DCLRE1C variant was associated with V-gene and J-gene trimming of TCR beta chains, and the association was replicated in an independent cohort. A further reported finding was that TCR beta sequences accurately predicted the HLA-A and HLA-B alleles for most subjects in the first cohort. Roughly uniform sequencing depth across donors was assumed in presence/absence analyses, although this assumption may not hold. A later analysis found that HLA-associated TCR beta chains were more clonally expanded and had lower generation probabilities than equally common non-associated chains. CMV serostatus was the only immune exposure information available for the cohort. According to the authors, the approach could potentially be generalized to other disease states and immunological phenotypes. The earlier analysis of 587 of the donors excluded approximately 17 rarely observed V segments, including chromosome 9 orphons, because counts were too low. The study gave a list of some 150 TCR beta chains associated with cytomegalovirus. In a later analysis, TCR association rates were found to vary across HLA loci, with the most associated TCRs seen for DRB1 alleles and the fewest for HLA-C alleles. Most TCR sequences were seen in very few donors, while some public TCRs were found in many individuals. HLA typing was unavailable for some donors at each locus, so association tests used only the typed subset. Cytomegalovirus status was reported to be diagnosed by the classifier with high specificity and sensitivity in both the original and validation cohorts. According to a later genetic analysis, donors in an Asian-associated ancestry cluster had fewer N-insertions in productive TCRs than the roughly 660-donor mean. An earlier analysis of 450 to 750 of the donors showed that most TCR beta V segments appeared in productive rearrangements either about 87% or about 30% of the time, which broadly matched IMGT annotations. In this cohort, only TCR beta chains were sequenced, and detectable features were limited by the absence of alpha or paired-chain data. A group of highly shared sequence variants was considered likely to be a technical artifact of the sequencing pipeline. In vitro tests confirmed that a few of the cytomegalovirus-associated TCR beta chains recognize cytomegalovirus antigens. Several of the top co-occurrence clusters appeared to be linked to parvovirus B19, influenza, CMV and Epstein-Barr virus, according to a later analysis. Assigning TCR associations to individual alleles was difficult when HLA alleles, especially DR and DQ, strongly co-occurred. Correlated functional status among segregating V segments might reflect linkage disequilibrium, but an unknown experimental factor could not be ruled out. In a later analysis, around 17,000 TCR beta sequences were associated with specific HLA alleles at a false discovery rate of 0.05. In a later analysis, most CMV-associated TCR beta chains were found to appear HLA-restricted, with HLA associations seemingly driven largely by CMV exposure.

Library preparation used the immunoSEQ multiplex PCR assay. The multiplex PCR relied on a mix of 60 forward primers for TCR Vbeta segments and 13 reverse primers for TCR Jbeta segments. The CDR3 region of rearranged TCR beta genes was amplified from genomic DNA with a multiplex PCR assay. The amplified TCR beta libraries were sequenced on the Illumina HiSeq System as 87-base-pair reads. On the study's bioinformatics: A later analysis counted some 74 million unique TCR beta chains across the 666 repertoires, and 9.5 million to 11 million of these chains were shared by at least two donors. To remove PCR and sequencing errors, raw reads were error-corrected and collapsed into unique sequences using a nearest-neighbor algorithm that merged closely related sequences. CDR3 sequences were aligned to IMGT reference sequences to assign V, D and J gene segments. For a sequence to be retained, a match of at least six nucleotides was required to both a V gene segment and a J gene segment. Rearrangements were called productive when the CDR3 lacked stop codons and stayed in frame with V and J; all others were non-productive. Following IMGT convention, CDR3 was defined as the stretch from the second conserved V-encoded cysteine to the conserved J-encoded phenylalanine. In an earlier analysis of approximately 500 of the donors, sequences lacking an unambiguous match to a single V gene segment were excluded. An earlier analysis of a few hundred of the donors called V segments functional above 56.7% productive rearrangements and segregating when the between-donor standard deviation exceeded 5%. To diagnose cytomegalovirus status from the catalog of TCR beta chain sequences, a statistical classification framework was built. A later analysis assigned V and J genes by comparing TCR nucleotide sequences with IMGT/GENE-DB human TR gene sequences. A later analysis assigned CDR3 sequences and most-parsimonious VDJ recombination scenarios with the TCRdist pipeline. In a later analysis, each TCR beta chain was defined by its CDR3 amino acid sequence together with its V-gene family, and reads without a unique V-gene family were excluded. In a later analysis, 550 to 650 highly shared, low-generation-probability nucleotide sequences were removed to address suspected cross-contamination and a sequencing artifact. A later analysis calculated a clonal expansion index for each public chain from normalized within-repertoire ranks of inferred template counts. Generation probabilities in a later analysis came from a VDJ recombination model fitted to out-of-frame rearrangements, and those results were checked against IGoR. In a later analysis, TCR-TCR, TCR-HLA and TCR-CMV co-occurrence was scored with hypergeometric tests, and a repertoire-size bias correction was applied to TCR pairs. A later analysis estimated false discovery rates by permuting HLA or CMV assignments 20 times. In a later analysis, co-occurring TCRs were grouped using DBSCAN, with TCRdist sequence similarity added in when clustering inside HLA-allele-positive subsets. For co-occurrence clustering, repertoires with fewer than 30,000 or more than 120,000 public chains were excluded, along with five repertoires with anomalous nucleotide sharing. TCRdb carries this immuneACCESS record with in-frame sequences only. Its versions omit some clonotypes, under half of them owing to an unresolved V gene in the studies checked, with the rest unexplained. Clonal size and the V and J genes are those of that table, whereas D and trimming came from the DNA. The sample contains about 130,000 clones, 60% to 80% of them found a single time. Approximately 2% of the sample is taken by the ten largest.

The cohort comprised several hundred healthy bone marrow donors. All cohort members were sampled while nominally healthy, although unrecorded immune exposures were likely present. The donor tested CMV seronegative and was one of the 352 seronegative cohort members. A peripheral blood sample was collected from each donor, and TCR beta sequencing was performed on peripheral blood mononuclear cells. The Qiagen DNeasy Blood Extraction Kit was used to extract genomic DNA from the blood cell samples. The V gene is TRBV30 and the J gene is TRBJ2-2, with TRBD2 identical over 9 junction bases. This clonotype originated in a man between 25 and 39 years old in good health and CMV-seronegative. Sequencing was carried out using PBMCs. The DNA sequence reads TGTGCCTGGACTAGACTAGCGGATTCCACCGGGGAGCTGTTTTTT. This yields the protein CAWTRLADSTGELFF.